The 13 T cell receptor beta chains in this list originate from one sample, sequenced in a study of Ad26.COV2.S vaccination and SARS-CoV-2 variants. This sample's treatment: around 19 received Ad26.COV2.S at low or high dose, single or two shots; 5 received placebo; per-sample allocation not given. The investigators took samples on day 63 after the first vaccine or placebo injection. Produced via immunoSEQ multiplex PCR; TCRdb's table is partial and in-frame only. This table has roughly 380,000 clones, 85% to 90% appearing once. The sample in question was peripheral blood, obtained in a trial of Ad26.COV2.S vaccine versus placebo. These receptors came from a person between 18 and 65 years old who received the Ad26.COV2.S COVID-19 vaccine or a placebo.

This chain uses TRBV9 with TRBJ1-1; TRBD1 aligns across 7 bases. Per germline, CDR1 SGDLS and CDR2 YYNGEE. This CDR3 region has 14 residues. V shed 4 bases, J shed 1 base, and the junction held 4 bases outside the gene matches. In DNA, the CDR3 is TGTGCCAGCAGCCTGGGACAGCAGAACACTGAAGCTTTCTTT. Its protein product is CASSLGQQNTEAFF.

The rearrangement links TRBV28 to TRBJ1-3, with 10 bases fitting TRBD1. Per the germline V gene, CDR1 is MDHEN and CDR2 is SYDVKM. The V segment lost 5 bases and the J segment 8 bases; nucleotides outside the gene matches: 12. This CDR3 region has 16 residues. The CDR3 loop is CASSTMTGGRLDTIYF. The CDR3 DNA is TGTGCCAGCAGTACAATGACAGGGGGCAGATTGGACACCATATATTTT.

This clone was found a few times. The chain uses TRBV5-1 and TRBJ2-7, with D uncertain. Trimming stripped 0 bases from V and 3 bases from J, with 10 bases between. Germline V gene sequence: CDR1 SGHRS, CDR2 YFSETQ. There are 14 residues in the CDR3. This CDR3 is CASSLETGYYEQYF. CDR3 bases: TGCGCCAGCAGCTTGGAAACCGGATACTACGAGCAGTACTTC.

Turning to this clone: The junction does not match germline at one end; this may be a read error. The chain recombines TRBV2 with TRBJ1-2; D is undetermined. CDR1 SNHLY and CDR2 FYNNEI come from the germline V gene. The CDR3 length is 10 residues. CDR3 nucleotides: TGTGCCAGCAGTGAAACGGTTCTAGGGTTC. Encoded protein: CASSETVLGF.

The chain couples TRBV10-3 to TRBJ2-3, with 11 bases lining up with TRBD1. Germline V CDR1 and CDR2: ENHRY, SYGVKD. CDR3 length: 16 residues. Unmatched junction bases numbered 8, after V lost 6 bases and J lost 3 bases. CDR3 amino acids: CAISQGQGATTDTQYF. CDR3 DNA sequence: TGTGCCATCAGCCAAGGACAGGGGGCAACAACAGATACGCAGTATTTT.

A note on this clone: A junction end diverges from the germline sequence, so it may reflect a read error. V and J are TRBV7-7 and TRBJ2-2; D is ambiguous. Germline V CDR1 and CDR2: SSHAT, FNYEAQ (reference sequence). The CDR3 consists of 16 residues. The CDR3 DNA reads TGTGCTAGCAGCCCCCTATTGGGCCACTCAACCGGGGAGCTGTTTTTT. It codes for CASSPLLGHSTGELFF.

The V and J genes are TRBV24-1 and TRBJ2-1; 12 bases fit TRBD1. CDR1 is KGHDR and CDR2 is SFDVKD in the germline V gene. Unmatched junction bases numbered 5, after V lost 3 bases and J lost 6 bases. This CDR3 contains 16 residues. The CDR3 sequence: CATSDGTGGVFNEQFF. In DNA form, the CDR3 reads TGTGCCACCAGTGATGGGACAGGGGGCGTCTTCAATGAGCAGTTCTTC.

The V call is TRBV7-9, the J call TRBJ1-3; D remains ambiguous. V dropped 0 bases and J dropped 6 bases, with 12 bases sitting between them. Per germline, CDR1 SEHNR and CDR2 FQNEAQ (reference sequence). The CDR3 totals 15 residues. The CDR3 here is CASSLALGQQNTIYF. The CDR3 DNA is TGTGCCAGCAGCTTAGCCTTAGGGCAGCAAAACACCATATATTTT.

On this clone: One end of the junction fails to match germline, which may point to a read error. As DNA, the CDR3 is TGTGCCAGTAGGATAGGTGGGACTAGCGGCACAGATACGCAGTATTTT. Translating gives CASRIGGTSGTDTQYF. This chain uses TRBV19 with TRBJ2-3; 10 nucleotides match TRBD2. Germline loops: CDR1 LNHDA, CDR2 SQIVND (reference sequence). The CDR3 length is 16 residues.

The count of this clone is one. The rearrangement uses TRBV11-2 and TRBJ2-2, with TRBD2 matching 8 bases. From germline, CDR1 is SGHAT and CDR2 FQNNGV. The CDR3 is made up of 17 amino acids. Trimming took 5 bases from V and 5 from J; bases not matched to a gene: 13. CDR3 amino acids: CASSPRGGAGGTGELFF. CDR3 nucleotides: TGTGCCAGCAGCCCCCGAGGGGGGGCGGGGGGAACCGGGGAGCTGTTTTTT. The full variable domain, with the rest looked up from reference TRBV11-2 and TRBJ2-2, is EAGVAQSPRYKIIEKRQSVAFWCNPISGHATLYWYQQILGQGPKLLIQFQNNGVVDDSQLPKDRFSAERLKGVDSTLKIQPAKLEDSAVYLCASSPRGGAGGTGELFFGEGSRLTVL.

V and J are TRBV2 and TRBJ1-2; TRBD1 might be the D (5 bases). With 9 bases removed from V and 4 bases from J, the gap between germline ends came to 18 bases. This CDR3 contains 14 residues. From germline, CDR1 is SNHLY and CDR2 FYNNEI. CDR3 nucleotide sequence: TGTGCCAGTGAGGGACGGCGGACCTTCTATGGCTACACCTTC. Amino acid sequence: CASEGRRTFYGYTF.

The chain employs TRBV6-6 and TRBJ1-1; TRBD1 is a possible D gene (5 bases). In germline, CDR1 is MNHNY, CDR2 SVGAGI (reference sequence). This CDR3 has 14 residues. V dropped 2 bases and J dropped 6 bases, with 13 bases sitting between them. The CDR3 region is CASSYDQGRAEAFF. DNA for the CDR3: TGTGCCAGCAGTTACGACCAGGGTAGGGCTGAAGCTTTCTTT.

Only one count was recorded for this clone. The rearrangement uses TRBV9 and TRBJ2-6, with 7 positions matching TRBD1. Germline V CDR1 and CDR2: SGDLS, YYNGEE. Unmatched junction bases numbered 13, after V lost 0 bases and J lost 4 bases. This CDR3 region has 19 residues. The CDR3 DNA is TGTGCCAGCAGCGTAGCTACAGGGGAAAGGGGGACCGGGGCCAACGTCCTGACTTTC. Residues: CASSVATGERGTGANVLTF.